This T cell receptor (beta chain) was obtained from a study of molecular identifiers for immune sequencing clone quantification. V dropped 0 bases and J dropped 6 bases, with 11 bases sitting between them. The CDR3 consists of 13 residues. The germline V gene encodes CDR1 DFQATT and CDR2 SNEGSKA (reference sequence). This clonotype was observed at least ten times. TCRdb reprocessed the PCR reads with MiXCR, giving one entry per CDR3 protein. The sample has about 640,000 distinct CDR3 sequences; about 20% are singletons. Sequencing used naive CD8+ T cells from blood, with Jurkat cell RNA spiked in. Subset of the sample: FACS-sorted CD8+CD4-CCR7+CD45RA+ naive T cells. The clonotype was recovered from a human donor in good health. Some libraries in this study had Jurkat cell RNA spiked in. This chain uses TRBV20-1 with TRBJ1-1, with TRBD1 as a possible D gene (6 bases). The CDR3 protein is CSARDLRGPEAFF. Here the CDR3 DNA reads TGCAGTGCTAGAGATCTTCGGGGGCCTGAAGCTTTCTTT.